This T cell receptor (beta chain) was sequenced in a study of cytomegalovirus exposure and HLA in healthy donors. About this clone itself: The antigen remains unidentified.

Study-wide results and limits: Donors were assumed by presence/absence analyses to have roughly uniform sequencing depth. Cytomegalovirus-associated TCR beta chains were listed, numbering 150 to 200.

Primers included in the PCR were 60 Vbeta and 13 Jbeta primers. The protocol was immunoSEQ multiplex PCR, while the TCRdb copy is restricted to in-frame clones and leaves out a portion. The sample contains tens of thousands of clones, around 75% of which appear only once. The sequence was obtained from a woman aged 40-49 years in good health and CMV-seropositive. Sequencing was performed on PBMCs.

For the CDR3, the DNA is TGTGCCAGCCGCCTTGGGAGGGAAACTGAAGCTTTCTTT. It is translated as CASRLGRETEAFF. The genes are TRBV2 and TRBJ1-1; D unclear. Germline V gene sequence: CDR1 SNHLY, CDR2 FYNNEI. The CDR3 has 13 amino acids. V was cut by 8 bases and J by 5 bases, with 15 bases left in between.